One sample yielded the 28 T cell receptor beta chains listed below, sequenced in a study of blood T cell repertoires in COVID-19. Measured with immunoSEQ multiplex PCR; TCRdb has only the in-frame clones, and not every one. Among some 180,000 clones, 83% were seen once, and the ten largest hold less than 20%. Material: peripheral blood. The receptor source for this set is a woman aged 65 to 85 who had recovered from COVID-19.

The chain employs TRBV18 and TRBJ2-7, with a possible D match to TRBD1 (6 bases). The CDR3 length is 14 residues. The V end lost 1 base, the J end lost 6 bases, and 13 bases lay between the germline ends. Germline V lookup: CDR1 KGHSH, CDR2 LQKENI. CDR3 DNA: TGTGCCAGCTCACCACAGGGGGTCAAGGGCGAGCAGTACTTC. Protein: CASSPQGVKGEQYF.

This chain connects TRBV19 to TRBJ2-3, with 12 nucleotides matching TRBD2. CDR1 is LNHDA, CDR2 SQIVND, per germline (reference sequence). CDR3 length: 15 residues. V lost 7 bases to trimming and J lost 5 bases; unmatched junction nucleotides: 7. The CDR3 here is CASTPSGGAGDTQYF. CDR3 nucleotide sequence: TGTGCCAGTACCCCTAGCGGGGGGGCGGGAGATACGCAGTATTTT.

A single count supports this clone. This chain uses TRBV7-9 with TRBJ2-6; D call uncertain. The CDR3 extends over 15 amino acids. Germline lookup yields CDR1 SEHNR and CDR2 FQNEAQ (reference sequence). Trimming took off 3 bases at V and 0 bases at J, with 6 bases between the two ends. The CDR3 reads CASSFGRSGANVLTF. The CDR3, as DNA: TGTGCCAGCAGCTTTGGCCGCTCTGGGGCCAACGTCCTGACTTTC.

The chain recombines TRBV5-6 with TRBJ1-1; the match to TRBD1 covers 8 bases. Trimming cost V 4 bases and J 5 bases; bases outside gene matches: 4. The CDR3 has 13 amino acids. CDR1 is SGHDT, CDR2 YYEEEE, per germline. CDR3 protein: CASSPRTGTEAFF. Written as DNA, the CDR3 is TGTGCCAGCAGCCCCCGGACAGGGACTGAAGCTTTCTTT.

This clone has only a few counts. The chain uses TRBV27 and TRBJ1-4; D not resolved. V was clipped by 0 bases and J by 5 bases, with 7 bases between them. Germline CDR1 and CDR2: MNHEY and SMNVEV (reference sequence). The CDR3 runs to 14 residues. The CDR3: CASSLSGSNEKLFF. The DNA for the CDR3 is TGTGCCAGCAGTTTATCAGGGAGCAATGAAAAACTGTTTTTT.

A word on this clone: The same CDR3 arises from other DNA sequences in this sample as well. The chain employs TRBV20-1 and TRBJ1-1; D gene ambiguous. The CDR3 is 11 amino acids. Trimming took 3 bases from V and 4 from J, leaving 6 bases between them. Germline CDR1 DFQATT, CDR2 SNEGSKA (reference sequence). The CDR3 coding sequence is TGCAGTGCTAGTGGCGGCACTGAAGCTTTCTTT. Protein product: CSASGGTEAFF.

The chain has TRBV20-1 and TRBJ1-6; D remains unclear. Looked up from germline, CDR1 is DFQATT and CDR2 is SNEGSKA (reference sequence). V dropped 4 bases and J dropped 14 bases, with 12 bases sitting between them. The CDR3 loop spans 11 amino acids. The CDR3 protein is CSATPRLTLHF. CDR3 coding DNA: TGCAGTGCTACCCCCCGTTTAACCCTCCACTTT.

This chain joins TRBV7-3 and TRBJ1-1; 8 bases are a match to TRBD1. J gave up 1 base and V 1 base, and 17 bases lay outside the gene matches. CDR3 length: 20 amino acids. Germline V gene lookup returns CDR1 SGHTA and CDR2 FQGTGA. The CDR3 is CASSLRTMNRGRTKNTEAFF. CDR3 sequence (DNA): TGTGCCAGCAGCTTAAGGACCATGAACAGGGGGAGAACGAAGAACACTGAAGCTTTCTTT.

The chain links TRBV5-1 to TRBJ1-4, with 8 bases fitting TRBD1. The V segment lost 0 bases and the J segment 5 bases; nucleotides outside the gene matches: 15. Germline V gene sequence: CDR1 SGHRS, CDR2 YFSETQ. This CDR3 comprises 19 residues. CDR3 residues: CASSLDRQGRILPNEKLFF. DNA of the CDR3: TGCGCCAGCAGCTTGGATAGACAGGGGCGCATACTGCCGAATGAAAAACTGTTTTTT. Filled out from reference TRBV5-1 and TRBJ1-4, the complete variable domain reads KAGVTQTPRYLIKTRGQQVTLSCSPISGHRSVSWYQQTPGQGLQFLFEYFSETQRNKGNFPGRFSGRQFSNSRSEMNVSTLELGDSALYLCASSLDRQGRILPNEKLFFGSGTQLSVL.

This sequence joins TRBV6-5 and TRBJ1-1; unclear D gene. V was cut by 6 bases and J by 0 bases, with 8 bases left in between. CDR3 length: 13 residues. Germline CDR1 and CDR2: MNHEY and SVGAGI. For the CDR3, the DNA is TGTGCCAGCAGCCCCCCAATGAACACTGAAGCTTTCTTT. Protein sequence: CASSPPMNTEAFF.

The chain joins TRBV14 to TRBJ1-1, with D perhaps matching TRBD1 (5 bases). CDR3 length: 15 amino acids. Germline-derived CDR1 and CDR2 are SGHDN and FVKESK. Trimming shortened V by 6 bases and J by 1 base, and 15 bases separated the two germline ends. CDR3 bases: TGTGCCAGCAGTCCCTGGGTAGGACAGAACACTGAAGCTTTCTTT. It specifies CASSPWVGQNTEAFF.

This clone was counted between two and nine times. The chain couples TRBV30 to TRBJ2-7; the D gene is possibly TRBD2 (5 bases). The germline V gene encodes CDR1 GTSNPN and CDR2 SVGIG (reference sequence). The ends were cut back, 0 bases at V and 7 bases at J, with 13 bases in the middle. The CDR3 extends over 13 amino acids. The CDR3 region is CAWSVRGVGEQYF. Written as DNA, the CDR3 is TGTGCCTGGAGTGTACGGGGAGTTGGGGAGCAGTACTTC.

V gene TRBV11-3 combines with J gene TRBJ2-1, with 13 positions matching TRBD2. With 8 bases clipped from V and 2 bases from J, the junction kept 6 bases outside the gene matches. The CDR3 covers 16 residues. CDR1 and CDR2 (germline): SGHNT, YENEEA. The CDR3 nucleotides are TGTGCCAGCGCGACTAGCGGGAGGCCTCCCTACAATGAGCAGTTCTTC. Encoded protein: CASATSGRPPYNEQFF.

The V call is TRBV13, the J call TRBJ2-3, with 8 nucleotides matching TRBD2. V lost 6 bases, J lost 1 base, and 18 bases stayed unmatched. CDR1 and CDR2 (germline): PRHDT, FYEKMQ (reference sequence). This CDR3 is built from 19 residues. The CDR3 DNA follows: TGTGCCAGCAGTCTAGGCCAGGCGGGGGGCCTCCTGGGCACAGATACGCAGTATTTT. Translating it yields CASSLGQAGGLLGTDTQYF.

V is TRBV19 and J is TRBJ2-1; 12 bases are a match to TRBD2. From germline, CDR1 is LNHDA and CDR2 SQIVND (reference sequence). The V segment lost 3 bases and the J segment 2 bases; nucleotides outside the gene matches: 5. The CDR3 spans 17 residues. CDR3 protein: CASSIPASGGAYNEQFF. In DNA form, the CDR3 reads TGTGCCAGTAGTATTCCGGCTAGCGGGGGGGCCTACAATGAGCAGTTCTTC.

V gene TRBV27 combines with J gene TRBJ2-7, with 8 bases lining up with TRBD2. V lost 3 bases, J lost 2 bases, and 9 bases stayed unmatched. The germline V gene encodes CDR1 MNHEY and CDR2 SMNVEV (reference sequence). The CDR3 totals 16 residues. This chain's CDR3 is CASSFSGGETAYEQYF. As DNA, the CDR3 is TGTGCCAGCAGTTTTTCCGGGGGGGAAACGGCCTACGAGCAGTACTTC.

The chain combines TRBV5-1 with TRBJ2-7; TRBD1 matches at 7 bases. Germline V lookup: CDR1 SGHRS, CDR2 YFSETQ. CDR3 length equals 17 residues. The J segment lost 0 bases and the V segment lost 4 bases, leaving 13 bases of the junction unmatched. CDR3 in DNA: TGCGCCAGCAGCCCCGACGGACAGGAACTATACTCCTACGAGCAGTACTTC. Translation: CASSPDGQELYSYEQYF.

The DNA for the CDR3 is TGTGCCAGCAGCTTAGACGGGTCGACAGGGCGCTCTGTATACGAGCAGTACTTC. Translating gives CASSLDGSTGRSVYEQYF. The genes are TRBV7-2 and TRBJ2-7, with 7 nucleotides matching TRBD1. From germline, CDR1 is SGHTA and CDR2 FQGNSA. The V and J ends lost 1 base and 4 bases, in that order; junction bases with no gene match: 16. This CDR3 comprises 18 residues.

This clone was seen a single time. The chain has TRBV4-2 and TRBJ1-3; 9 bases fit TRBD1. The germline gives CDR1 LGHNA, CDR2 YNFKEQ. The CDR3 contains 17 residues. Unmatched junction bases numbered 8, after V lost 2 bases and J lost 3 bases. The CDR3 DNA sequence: TGTGCCAGCAGCCAATCCGGGACAGGGTTGGTTGGAAACACCATATATTTT. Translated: CASSQSGTGLVGNTIYF.

This CDR3 reads CASSQEMGTLGEQYF. In DNA form, the CDR3 reads TGCGCCAGCAGCCAAGAGATGGGGACTCTGGGGGAGCAGTACTTC. This chain links TRBV4-3 with TRBJ2-7; D is possibly TRBD2 (6 bases). Between the trimmed V and J ends, which lost 0 bases and 7 bases, there was a span of 16 bases. CDR1 LGHNA and CDR2 YSLEER come from the germline V gene. There are 15 residues in the CDR3.

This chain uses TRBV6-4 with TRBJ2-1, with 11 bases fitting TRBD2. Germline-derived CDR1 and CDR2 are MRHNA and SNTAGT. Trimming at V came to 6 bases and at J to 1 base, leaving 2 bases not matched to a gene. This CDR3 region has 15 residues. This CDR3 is CASRPSGRSYNEQFF. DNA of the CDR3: TGTGCCAGCAGACCTAGCGGGAGGTCCTACAATGAGCAGTTCTTC.

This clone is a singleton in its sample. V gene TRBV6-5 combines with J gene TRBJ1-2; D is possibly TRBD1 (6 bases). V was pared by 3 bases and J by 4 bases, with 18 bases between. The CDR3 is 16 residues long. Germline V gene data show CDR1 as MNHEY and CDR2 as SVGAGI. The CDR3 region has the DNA TGTGCCAGCAGTTATGTTGGGGGGGGCAGGGGCTATGGCTACACCTTC. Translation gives CASSYVGGGRGYGYTF.

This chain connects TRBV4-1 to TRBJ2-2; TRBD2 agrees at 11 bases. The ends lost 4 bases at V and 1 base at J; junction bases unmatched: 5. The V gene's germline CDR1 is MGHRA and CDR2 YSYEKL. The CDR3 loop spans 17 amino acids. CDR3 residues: CASSPGGTSGNTGELFF. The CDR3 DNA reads TGCGCCAGCAGCCCAGGGGGGACTAGCGGGAACACCGGGGAGCTGTTTTTT.

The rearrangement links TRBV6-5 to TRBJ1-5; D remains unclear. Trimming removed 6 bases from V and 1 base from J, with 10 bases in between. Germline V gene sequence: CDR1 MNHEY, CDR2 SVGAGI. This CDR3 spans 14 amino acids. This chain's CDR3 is CASRGRASNQPQHF. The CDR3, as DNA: TGTGCCAGCAGGGGGAGGGCAAGCAATCAGCCCCAGCATTTT.

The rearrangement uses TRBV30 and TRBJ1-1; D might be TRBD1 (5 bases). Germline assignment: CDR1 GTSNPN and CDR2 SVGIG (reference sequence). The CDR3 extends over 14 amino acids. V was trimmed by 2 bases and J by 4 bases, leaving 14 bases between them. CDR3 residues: CAWSTWTRSTEAFF. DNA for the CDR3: TGTGCCTGGAGTACCTGGACAAGAAGCACTGAAGCTTTCTTT.

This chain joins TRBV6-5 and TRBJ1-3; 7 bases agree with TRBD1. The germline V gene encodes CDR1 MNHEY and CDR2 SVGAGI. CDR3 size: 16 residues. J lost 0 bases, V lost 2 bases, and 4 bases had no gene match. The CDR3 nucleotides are TGTGCCAGCAGTTACGGAACAGGGGTCTCTGGAAACACCATATATTTT. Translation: CASSYGTGVSGNTIYF.

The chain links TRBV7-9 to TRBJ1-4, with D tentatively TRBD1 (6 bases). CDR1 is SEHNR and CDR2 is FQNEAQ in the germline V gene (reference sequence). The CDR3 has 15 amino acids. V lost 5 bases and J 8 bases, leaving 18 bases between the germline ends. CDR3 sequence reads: CASSAVGGAREKLFF. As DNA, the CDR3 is TGTGCCAGCAGCGCCGTTGGGGGGGCCCGCGAAAAACTGTTTTTT.

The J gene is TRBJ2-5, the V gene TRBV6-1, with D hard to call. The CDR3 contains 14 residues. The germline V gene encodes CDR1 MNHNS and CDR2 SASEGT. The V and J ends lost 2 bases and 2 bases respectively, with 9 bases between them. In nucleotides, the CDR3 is TGTGCCAGCAGTGAACCAAGCGTACAAGAGACCCAGTACTTC. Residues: CASSEPSVQETQYF.